Presented here are 29 T cell receptor beta chains from one specimen sequenced in a study of T cells after yellow fever vaccination. TCRdb re-called the 5' RACE reads with MiXCR, one entry per CDR3 protein. The sample consists of approximately 300,000 distinct CDR3 sequences, around 7% of them appearing once. The input for sequencing was PBMCs, taken more than 35 days after the first yellow fever vaccination. The receptors here all came from a man aged 18-30 years who received the YFV17D yellow fever vaccine.

This clonotype was counted between two and nine times. The chain couples TRBV4-1 to TRBJ2-3; tentatively, D is TRBD2 (6 bases). The germline V gene has CDR1 MGHRA and CDR2 YSYEKL. The CDR3 contains 16 residues. Trimming removed 1 base at V and 2 bases at J, with 13 bases between. The DNA of the CDR3 is TGCGCCAGCAGCCAAGCGGGCGGGGCCTACACAGATACGCAGTATTTT. Protein product: CASSQAGGAYTDTQYF.

This clonotype was detected a few times. The chain couples TRBV6-1 to TRBJ2-5, with unresolved D. The CDR3 has 13 amino acids. Germline assignment: CDR1 MNHNS and CDR2 SASEGT. V was trimmed by 6 bases and J by 1 base, leaving 9 bases between them. The CDR3 DNA is TGTGCCAGCAGGCCTGTGTCCCAAGAGACCCAGTACTTC. Translation gives CASRPVSQETQYF.

Ten or more counts support this clonotype. The chain combines TRBV15 with TRBJ2-1, with a possible D match to TRBD1 (6 bases). The CDR3 covers 17 residues. V lost 1 base and J lost 4, with 17 bases in between. Germline V gene data show CDR1 as LNHNV and CDR2 as YYDKDF (reference sequence). This chain's CDR3 is CATSRGVLGTPYNEQFF. CDR3 sequence (DNA): TGTGCCACCAGCAGAGGTGTGCTCGGGACACCTTACAATGAGCAGTTCTTC.

In this sample, this clonotype turned up a few times. The CDR3 region is CASTRTQGTANTEAFF. CDR3 bases: TGTGCCAGCACCCGTACCCAGGGGACCGCAAACACTGAAGCTTTCTTT. The chain combines TRBV6-2 or TRBV6-3 with TRBJ1-1; D might be TRBD1 (6 bases). This CDR3 is built from 16 residues. Germline V gene lookup returns CDR1 MNHEY and CDR2 SVGEGT. With 7 bases removed from V and 2 bases from J, the gap between germline ends came to 20 bases.

The table lists this clonotype with a few counts. The chain links TRBV20-1 to TRBJ2-7; 7 positions match TRBD1. CDR1 is DFQATT, CDR2 SNEGSKA, per germline (reference sequence). CDR3 length equals 13 residues. V dropped 3 bases and J dropped 3; count of bases not matched to a gene: 5. The CDR3 region has the DNA TGCAGTGCTAGGACAGGGAGCATCTACGAGCAGTACTTC. Protein product: CSARTGSIYEQYF.

The rearrangement joins TRBV20-1 to TRBJ2-2; no definite D call. Germline CDR1 reads DFQATT; CDR2 reads SNEGSKA (reference sequence). Between the trimmed V and J ends, which lost 1 base and 2 bases, there was a span of 5 bases. The CDR3 totals 13 residues. The CDR3 DNA sequence: TGCAGTGCTAGAGTTATAAACACCGGGGAGCTGTTTTTT. Its protein is CSARVINTGELFF.

This clonotype has only a few counts. V gene TRBV28 combines with J gene TRBJ2-5; D not resolved. The CDR3 spans 11 residues. The germline V gene encodes CDR1 MDHEN and CDR2 SYDVKM. V dropped 4 bases and J dropped 6 bases, with 6 bases sitting between them. In nucleotides, the CDR3 is TGTGCCAGCAGTTCCGAGAAGACCCAGTACTTC. It codes for CASSSEKTQYF. Filled out from reference TRBV28 and TRBJ2-5, the complete variable domain reads DVKVTQSSRYLVKRTGEKVFLECVQDMDHENMFWYRQDPGLGLRLIYFSYDVKMKEKGDIPEGYSVSREKKERFSLILESASTNQTSMYLCASSSEKTQYFGPGTRLLVL.

This clonotype showed up just a few times. The chain couples TRBV9 to TRBJ2-1; the D is unclear. CDR3 length: 17 residues. The germline gives CDR1 SGDLS, CDR2 YYNGEE. V gave up 1 base and J gave up 1 base, with 15 bases separating them. In DNA form, the CDR3 reads TGTGCCAGCAGCGTATCCTCATCGTTTAGGTCCTACAATGAGCAGTTCTTC. It is translated as CASSVSSSFRSYNEQFF.

The V call is TRBV19, the J call TRBJ1-4; D unclear. Germline V gene lookup returns CDR1 LNHDA and CDR2 SQIVND (reference sequence). Between the trimmed V and J ends, which lost 10 bases and 0 bases, there was a span of 12 bases. CDR3 length: 14 amino acids. In nucleotides, the CDR3 is TGTGCCACGACCGGCTATGCAACTAATGAAAAACTGTTTTTT. It encodes CATTGYATNEKLFF.

J is TRBJ2-5 and V is TRBV18; the D is unclear. The CDR3 consists of 17 residues. CDR1 and CDR2 from the germline V gene are KGHSH and LQKENI. V lost 1 base, J lost 1 base, and 16 bases lay in between. The CDR3 is CASSPRLGQRVQETQYF. The CDR3 nucleotides read TGTGCCAGCTCACCACGGTTGGGCCAAAGGGTCCAAGAGACCCAGTACTTC.

The chain carries TRBV9 and TRBJ1-2, with a possible D match to TRBD1 (6 bases). Germline-derived CDR1 and CDR2 are SGDLS and YYNGEE. This CDR3 contains 14 residues. Trimming removed 0 bases from V and 7 bases from J, with 13 bases in between. CDR3 protein: CASSVAEGVGGYTF. CDR3 DNA sequence: TGTGCCAGCAGCGTAGCTGAGGGGGTCGGTGGCTACACCTTC. The full variable domain, with the rest looked up from reference TRBV9 and TRBJ1-2, is DSGVTQTPKHLITATGQRVTLRCSPRSGDLSVYWYQQSLDQGLQFLIQYYNGEERAKGNILERFSAQQFPDLHSELNLSSLELGDSALYFCASSVAEGVGGYTFGSGTRLTVV.

This clonotype was counted ten times or more. CDR3 in amino acids: CATSGRSDTQYF. Written as DNA, the CDR3 is TGTGCCACCTCGGGGCGGTCAGATACGCAGTATTTT. The chain couples TRBV19 to TRBJ2-3; D tentatively fits TRBD1 or TRBD2 (5 bases each). CDR3 length: 12 amino acids. The germline V gene has CDR1 LNHDA and CDR2 SQIVND (reference sequence). Trimming left V 10 bases short and J 4 bases short, with 12 bases between.

This clonotype was seen a handful of times. V is TRBV6-1 and J is TRBJ2-7; 9 nucleotides match TRBD1. Looked up from germline, CDR1 is MNHNS and CDR2 is SASEGT. Unmatched junction bases numbered 7, after V lost 7 bases and J lost 3 bases. The CDR3 spans 14 residues. CDR3 in amino acids: CASKRDRGGYEQYV. CDR3 nucleotide sequence: TGTGCCAGCAAACGAGACAGGGGGGGCTACGAGCAGTACGTC.

V usage is TRBV20-1 and J usage is TRBJ1-4; D may be TRBD1 (5 bases). The CDR3 runs 14 residues. Per germline, CDR1 DFQATT and CDR2 SNEGSKA (reference sequence). Trimming cost V 3 bases and J 4 bases, with 12 bases left between them. CDR3 in amino acids: CSASDTGLNEKLFF. CDR3 sequence (DNA): TGCAGTGCTAGCGATACGGGACTTAATGAAAAACTGTTTTTT.

For the CDR3, the DNA is TGTGCCAGCAGCTTAAGACCCTTGGGCTCTGGAAACACCATATATTTT. Encoded protein: CASSLRPLGSGNTIYF. The chain joins TRBV7-6 to TRBJ1-3, with no clear D. V lost 2 bases and J lost 0, with 11 bases in between. There are 16 residues in the CDR3. Per the germline V gene, CDR1 is SGHVS and CDR2 is FNYEAQ.

The chain is built from TRBV5-1 and TRBJ1-2; no clear D. Germline V gene data show CDR1 as SGHRS and CDR2 as YFSETQ. Trimming pared 0 bases from V and 1 base from J, leaving 7 bases between. The CDR3 has 14 residues. DNA for the CDR3: TGCGCCAGCAGCTTGGCTGGGCGTAACTATGGCTACACCTTC. Amino acids: CASSLAGRNYGYTF.

This clonotype was seen a handful of times. The chain combines TRBV12-3 or TRBV12-4 with TRBJ2-5; D might be TRBD1 (7 bases). Between the trimmed V and J ends, which lost 5 bases and 2 bases, there was a span of 15 bases. The CDR3 runs to 15 residues. The CDR3 sequence: CASSRQGGRQETQYF. CDR3 coding DNA: TGTGCCAGCAGTCGTCAGGGGGGAAGACAAGAGACCCAGTACTTC.

This clonotype was seen only a few times. V is TRBV4-3 and J is TRBJ1-3; no clear D gene. Per germline, CDR1 LGHNA and CDR2 YSLEER. V was cut by 0 bases and J by 0 bases, with 12 bases left in between. The CDR3 is 17 amino acids. DNA for the CDR3: TGCGCCAGCAGCCAAGATAAGGCAGCCCTCTCTGGAAACACCATATATTTT. Its translation: CASSQDKAALSGNTIYF.

This clonotype has more than one count but fewer than ten. This sequence joins TRBV20-1 and TRBJ2-1; a possible D gene is TRBD2 (6 bases). In germline, CDR1 is DFQATT, CDR2 SNEGSKA (reference sequence). This CDR3 has 16 residues. With 1 base removed from V and 2 bases from J, the gap between germline ends came to 15 bases. CDR3 nucleotides: TGCAGTGCTAGAGTCGCGGGGCCGCTCACCTACAATGAGCAGTTCTTC. It specifies CSARVAGPLTYNEQFF.

This clonotype appeared many times. The rearrangement uses TRBV20-1 and TRBJ2-1; 16 nucleotides match TRBD2. The trim removed 5 bases at V and 9 bases at J, leaving 7 bases unmatched. The length of the CDR3 is 15 residues. Looked up from germline, CDR1 is DFQATT and CDR2 is SNEGSKA (reference sequence). CDR3 sequence reads: CSAPGTSGGAREQFF. CDR3 bases: TGCAGTGCTCCCGGGACTAGCGGGGGGGCGCGTGAGCAGTTCTTC.

This clonotype showed up many times. This chain joins TRBV5-6 and TRBJ2-7, with a possible D match to TRBD2 (6 bases). Germline assignment: CDR1 SGHDT and CDR2 YYEEEE. The CDR3 has 13 amino acids. V lost 3 bases, J lost 4 bases, and 11 bases lay in between. The CDR3 DNA is TGTGCCAGCAGCTCGGACGGGGGATACGAGCAGTACGTC. Protein: CASSSDGGYEQYV.

This clonotype was seen many times. The CDR3 loop is CASMGGDIYEQYF. CDR3 DNA: TGTGCCAGCATGGGCGGGGACATCTACGAGCAGTACTTC. The V and J genes are TRBV27 and TRBJ2-7; D assignment may be TRBD1 or TRBD2 (6 bases each). V shed 7 bases and J shed 3 bases, with 13 bases lying between them. This CDR3 has 13 residues. Per germline, CDR1 MNHEY and CDR2 SMNVEV (reference sequence).

The chain recombines TRBV24-1 with TRBJ2-5; D unclear. The CDR3 contains 14 residues. Germline CDR1 is KGHDR and CDR2 is SFDVKD. The V end lost 6 bases, the J end lost 4 bases, and 14 bases lay between the germline ends. In DNA form, the CDR3 reads TGTGCCACCAGTTGGATGTCGGTAGCAGAGACCCAGTACTTC. Encoded protein: CATSWMSVAETQYF.

This chain links TRBV5-1 with TRBJ2-1; 7 bases line up with TRBD2. This CDR3 has 15 residues. Germline values: CDR1 SGHRS, CDR2 YFSETQ. V trimming: 2 bases; J trimming: 5 bases; junction bases outside the gene matches: 7. CDR3 nucleotides: TGCGCCAGCAGCTTTTTTTCCCTAGCGGACAATGAGCAGTTCTTC. This encodes CASSFFSLADNEQFF.

V gene TRBV19 combines with J gene TRBJ2-3, with 12 bases that match TRBD1. The CDR3 sequence is 15 residues long. The V and J ends lost 5 bases and 5 bases, in that order; junction bases with no gene match: 5. Germline V gene lookup returns CDR1 LNHDA and CDR2 SQIVND (reference sequence). CDR3 sequence (DNA): TGTGCCAGTAGTCTCCGGGACAGGGGGCGAGATACGCAGTATTTT. Its translation is CASSLRDRGRDTQYF.

This clonotype occurred a few times. The chain combines TRBV7-6 with TRBJ1-4, with TRBD1 matching 7 bases. V was clipped by 5 bases and J by 6 bases; unmatched bases: 9. The CDR3 sequence is 15 residues long. The germline CDR1 and CDR2 sequences are SGHVS and FNYEAQ. The CDR3: CASSPGQAVDEKLFF. In nucleotides, the CDR3 is TGTGCCAGCAGCCCCGGACAGGCGGTTGATGAAAAACTGTTTTTT.

J is TRBJ1-5 and V is TRBV15; 7 bases match TRBD1. J lost 2 bases, V lost 4 bases, and 11 bases had no gene match. Germline V CDR1 and CDR2: LNHNV, YYDKDF (reference sequence). This CDR3 is 17 amino acids long. The CDR3 nucleotides are TGTGCCACCAGCATCGGATTTACAGGGGAAGGCAATCAGCCCCAGCATTTT. This translates into CATSIGFTGEGNQPQHF.

This clonotype has more than one count but fewer than ten. The V call is TRBV6-1, the J call TRBJ2-1; 9 bases match TRBD2. Unmatched junction bases numbered 11, after V lost 6 bases and J lost 8 bases. Germline assignment: CDR1 MNHNS and CDR2 SASEGT. This CDR3 spans 15 amino acids. CDR3 sequence reads: CASRELSGGPHEQFF. CDR3 sequence (DNA): TGTGCCAGCAGAGAATTGAGCGGGGGGCCCCATGAGCAGTTCTTC.

This chain links TRBV4-2 with TRBJ1-2; possible D gene TRBD1, 5 bases. Germline V gene sequence: CDR1 LGHNA, CDR2 YNFKEQ. The CDR3 loop spans 15 amino acids. Trimming left V 4 bases short and J 6 bases short, with 18 bases between. CDR3 amino acids: CASSPRDAGGDGYTF. The CDR3 region has the DNA TGTGCCAGCAGCCCTCGGGACGCGGGTGGCGATGGCTACACCTTC.